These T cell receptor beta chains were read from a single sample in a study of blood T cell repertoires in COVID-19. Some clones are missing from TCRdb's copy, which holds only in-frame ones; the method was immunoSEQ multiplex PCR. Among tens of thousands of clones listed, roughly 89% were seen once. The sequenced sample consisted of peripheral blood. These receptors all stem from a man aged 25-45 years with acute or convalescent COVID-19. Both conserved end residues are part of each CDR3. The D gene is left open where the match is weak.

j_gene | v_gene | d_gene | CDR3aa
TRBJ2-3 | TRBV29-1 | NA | CSVLAASTDTQYF
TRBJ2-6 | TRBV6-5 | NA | CASSYSPTMGANVLTF
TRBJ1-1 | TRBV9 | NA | CASSVGRNTEAFF
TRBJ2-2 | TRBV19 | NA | CASSLRLANTGELFF
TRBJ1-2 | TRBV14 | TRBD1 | CASSPGGGNYGYTF
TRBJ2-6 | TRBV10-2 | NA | CASSVGPYRDLAGANVLTF
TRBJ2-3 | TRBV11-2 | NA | CASSLGQGGFTDTQYF
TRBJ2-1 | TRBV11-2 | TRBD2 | CASSPYGASGTIREQFF
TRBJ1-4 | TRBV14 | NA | CASSQSSGGEKLFF
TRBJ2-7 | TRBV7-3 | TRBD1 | CASSVSGTGGYEQYF
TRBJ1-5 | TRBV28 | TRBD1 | CASVYRGSLGPQHF
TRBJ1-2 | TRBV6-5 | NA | CASILVGGARGYTF
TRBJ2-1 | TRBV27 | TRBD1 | CASSPTGGSYNEQFF
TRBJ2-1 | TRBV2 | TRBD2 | CASSGRLAPYNEQFF
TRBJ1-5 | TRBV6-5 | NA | CASSGRDSNQPQHF
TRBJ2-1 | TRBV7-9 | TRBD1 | CASPSLYTGQTYNEQFF
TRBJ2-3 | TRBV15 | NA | CATSRDIGGQADTQYF
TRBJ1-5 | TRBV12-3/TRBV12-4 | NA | CASLGRVGQPQHF
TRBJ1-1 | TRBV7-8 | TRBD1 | CASSTRAGGYGTEAFF
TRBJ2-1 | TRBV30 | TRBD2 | CAWSRGRAVNEQFF
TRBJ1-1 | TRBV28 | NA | CASSPIGGDFNTEAFF
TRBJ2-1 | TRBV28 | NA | CASSPGGFNEQFF
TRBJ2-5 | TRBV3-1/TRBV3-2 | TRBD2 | CASSQDWTSGRAGTQYF
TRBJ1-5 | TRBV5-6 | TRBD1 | CASSLGQGINNQPQHF
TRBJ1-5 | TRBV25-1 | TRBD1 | CASRDRGEKQPQHF
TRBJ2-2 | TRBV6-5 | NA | CASKTVGELFF
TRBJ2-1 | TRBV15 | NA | CATSRQRSGFKDNEQFF
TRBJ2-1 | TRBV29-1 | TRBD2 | CSVPIAGYNEQFF
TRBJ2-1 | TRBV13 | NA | CASSFNREHNEQFF
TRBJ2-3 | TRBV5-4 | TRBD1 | CASSLVEGAVTDTQYF
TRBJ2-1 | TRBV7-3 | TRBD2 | CASSRTGGTGYNEQFF
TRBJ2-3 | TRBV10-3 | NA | CAAGSADTQYF
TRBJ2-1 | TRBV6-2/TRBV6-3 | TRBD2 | CASSYKAGWFNEQFF
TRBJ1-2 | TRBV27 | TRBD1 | CASSTTGANYGYTF
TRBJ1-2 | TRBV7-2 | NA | CASSTRQDFNGYTF
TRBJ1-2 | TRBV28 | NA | CASSLGGSNYGYTF
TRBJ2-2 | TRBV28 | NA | CATLRGNTGELFF
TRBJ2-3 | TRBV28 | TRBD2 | CASSLTGGGTQYF
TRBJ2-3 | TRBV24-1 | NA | CATSDPGTLMGDTQYF
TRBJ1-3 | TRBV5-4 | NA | CASSRQTSSGNTIYF
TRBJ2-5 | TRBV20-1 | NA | CSAEPGETQYF
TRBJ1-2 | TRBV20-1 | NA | CSALEQGYTF
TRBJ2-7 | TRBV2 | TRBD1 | CASGSRQGAVEQYF
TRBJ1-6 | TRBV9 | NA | CASSAGNSYNSPLHF
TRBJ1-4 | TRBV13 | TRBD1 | CASSQGQGGEKLFF
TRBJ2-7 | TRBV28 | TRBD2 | CASSLGGRGYEQYF
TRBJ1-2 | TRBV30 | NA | CAWTTRSTSYGYTF
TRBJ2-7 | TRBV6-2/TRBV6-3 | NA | CASSYGFGGTYEQYF
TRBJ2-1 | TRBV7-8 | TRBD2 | CASSLGGAGTYNEQFF
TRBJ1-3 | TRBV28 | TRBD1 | CASSLPDRGSGNTIYF
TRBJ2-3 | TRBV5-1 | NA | CASSPSGTGTDTQYF
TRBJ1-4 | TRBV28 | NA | CASSLQAGQINEKLFF
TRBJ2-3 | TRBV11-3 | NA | CASSQSGADTQYF